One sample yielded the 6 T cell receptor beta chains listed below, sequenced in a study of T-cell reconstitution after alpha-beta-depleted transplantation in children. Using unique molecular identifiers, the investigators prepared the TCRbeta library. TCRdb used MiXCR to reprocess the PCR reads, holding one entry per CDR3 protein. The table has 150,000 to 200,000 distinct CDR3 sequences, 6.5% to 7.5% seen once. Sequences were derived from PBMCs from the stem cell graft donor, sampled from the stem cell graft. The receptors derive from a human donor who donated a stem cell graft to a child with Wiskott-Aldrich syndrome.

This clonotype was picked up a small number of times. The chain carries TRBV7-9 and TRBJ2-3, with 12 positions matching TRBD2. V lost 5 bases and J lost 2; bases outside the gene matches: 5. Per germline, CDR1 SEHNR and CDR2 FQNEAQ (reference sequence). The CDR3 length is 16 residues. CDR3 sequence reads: CASSPGLAGYTDTQYF. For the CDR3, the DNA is TGTGCCAGCAGCCCGGGACTAGCGGGTTACACAGATACGCAGTATTTT.

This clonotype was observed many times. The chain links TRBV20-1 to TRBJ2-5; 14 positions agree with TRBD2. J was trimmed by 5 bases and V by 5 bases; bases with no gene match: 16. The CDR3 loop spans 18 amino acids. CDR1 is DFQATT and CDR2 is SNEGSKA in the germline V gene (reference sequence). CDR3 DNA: TGCAGTGCTGGACCGGGACTAGCGGGAGAATTTTCTATTGAGACCCAGTACTTC. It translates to CSAGPGLAGEFSIETQYF.

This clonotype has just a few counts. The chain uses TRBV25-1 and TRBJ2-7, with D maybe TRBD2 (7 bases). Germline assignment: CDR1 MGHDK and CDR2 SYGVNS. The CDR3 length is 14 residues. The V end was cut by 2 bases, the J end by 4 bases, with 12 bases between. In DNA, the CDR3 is TGTGCCAGCAGTGAAGCGGGGGCCGTTTACGAGCAGTACTTC. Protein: CASSEAGAVYEQYF.

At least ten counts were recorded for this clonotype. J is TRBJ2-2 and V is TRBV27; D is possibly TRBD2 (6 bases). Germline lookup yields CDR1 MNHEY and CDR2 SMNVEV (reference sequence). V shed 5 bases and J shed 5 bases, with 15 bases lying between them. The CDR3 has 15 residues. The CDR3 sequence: CASSQLGGPTGELFF. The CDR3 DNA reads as TGTGCCAGCAGTCAATTGGGGGGACCGACCGGGGAGCTGTTTTTT.

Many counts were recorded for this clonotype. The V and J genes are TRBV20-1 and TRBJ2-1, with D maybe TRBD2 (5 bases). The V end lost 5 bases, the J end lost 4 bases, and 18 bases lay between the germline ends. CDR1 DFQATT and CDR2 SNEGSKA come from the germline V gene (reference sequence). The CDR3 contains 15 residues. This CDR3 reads CSADGLMMGYNEQFF. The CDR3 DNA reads TGCAGTGCTGACGGACTTATGATGGGATACAATGAGCAGTTCTTC.

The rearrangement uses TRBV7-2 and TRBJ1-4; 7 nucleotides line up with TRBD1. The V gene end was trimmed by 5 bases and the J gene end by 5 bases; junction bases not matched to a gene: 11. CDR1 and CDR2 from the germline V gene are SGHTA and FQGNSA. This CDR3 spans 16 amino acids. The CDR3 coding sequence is TGTGCCAGCAGCCCTCGAAGAGGGACAGCGAATGAAAAACTGTTTTTT. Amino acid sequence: CASSPRRGTANEKLFF.